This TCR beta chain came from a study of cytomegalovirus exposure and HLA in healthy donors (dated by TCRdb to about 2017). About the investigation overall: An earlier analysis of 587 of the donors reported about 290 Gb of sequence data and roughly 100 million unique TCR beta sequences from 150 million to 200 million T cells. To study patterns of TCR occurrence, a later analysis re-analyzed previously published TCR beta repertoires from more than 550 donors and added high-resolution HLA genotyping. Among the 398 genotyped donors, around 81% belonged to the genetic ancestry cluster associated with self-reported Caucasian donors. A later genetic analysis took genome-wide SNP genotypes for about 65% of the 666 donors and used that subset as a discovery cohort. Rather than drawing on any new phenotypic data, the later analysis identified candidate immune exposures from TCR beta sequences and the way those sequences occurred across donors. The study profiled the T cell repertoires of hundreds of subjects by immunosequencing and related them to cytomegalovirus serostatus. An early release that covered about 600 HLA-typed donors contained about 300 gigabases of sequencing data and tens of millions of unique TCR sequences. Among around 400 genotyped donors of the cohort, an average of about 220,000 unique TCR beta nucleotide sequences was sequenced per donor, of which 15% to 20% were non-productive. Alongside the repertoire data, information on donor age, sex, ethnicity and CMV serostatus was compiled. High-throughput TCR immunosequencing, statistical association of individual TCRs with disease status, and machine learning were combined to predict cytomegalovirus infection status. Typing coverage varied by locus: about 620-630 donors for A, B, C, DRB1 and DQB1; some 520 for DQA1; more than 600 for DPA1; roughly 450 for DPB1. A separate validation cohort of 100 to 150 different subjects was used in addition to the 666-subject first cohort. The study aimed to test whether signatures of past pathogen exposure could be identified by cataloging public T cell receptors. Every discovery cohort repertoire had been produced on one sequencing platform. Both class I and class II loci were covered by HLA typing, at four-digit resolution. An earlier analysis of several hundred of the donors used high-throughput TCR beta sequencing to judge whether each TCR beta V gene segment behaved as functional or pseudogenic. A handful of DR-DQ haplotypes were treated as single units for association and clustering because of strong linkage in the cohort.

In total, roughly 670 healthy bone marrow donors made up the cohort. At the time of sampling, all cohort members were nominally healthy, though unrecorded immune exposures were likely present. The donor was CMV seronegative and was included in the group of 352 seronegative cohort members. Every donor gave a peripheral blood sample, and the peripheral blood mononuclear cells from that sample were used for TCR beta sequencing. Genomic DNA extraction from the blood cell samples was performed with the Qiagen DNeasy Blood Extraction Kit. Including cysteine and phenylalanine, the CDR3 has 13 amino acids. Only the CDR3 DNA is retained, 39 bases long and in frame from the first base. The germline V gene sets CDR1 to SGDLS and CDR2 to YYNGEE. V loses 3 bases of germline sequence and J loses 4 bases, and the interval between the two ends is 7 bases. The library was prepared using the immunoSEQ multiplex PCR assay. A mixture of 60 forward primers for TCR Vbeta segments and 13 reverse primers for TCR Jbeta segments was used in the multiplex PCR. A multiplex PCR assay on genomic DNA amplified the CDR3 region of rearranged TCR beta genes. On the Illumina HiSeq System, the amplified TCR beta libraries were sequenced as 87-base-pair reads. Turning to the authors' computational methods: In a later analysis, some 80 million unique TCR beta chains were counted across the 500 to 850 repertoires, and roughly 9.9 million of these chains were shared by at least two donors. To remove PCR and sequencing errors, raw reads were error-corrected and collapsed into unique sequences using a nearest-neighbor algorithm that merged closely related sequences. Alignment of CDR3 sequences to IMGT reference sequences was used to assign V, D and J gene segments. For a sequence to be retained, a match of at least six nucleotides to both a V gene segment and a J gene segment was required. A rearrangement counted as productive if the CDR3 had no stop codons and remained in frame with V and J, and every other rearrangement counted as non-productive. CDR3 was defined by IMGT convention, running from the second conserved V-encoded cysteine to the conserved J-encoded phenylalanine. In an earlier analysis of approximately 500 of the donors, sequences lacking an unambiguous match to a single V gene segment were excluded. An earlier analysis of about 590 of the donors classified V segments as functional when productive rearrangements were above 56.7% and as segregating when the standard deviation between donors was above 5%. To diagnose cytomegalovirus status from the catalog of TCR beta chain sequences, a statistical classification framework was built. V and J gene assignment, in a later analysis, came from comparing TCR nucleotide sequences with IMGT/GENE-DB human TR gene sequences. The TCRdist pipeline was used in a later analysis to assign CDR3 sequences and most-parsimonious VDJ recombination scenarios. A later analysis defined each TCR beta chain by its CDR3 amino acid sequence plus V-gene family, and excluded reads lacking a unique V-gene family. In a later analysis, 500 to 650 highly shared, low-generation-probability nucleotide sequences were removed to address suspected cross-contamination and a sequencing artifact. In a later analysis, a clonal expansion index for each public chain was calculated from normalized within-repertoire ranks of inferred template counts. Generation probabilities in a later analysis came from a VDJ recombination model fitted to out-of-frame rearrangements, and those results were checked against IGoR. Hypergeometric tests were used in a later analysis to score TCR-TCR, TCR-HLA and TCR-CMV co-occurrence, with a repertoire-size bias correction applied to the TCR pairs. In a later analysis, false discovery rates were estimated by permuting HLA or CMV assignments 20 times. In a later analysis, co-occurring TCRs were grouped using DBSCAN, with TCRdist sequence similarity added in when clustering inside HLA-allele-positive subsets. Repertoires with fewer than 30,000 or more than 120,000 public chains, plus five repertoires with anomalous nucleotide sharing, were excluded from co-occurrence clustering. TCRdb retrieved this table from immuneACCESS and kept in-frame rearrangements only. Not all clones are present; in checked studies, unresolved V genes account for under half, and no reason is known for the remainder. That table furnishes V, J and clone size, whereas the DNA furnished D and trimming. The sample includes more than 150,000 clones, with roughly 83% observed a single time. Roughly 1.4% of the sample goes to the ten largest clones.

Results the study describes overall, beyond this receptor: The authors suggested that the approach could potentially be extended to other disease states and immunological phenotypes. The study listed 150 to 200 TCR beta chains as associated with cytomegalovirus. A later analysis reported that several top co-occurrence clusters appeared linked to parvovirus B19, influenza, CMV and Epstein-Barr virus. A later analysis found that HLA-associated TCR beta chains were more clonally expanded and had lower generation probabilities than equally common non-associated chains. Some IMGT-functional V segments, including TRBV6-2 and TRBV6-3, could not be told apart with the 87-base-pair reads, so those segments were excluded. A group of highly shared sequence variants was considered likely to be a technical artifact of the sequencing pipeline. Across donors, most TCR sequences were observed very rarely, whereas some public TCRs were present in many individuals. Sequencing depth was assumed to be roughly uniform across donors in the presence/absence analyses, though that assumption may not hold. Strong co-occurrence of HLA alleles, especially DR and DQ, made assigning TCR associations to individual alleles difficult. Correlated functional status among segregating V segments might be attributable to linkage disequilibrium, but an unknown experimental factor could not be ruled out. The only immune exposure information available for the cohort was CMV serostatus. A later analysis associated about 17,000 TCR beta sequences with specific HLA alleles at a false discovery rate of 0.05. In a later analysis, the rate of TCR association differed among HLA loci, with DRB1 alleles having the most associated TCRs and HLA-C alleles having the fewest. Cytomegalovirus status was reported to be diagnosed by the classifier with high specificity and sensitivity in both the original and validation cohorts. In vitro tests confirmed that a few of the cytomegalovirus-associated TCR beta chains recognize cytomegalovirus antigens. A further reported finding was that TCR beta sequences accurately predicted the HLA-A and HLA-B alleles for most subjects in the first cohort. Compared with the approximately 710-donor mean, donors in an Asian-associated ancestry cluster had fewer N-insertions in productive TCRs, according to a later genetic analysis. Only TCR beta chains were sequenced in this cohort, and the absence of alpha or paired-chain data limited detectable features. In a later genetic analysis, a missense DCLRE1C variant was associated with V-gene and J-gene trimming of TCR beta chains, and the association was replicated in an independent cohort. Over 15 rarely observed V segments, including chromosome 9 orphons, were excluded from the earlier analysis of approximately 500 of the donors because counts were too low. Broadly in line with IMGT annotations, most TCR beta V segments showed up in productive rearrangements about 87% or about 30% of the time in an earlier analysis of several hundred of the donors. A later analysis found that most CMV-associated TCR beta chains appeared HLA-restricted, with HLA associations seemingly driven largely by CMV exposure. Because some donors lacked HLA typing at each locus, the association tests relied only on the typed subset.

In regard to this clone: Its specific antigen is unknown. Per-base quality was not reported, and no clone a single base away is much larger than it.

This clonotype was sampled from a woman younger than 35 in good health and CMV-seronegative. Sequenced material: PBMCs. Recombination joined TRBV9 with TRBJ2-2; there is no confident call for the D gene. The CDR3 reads CASSGLITGELFF. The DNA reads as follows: TGTGCCAGCAGCGGACTGATCACCGGGGAGCTGTTTTTT.